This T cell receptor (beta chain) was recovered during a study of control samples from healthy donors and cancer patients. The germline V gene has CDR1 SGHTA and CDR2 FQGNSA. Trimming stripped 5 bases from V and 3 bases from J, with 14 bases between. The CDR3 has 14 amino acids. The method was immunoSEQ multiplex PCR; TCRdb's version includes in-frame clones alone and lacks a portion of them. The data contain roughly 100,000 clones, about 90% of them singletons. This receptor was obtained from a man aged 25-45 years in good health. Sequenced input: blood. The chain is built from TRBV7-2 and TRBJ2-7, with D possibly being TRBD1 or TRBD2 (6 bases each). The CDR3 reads CASSPGGGGYEQYF. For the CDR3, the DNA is TGTGCCAGCAGCCCCGGAGGGGGAGGCTACGAGCAGTACTTC.